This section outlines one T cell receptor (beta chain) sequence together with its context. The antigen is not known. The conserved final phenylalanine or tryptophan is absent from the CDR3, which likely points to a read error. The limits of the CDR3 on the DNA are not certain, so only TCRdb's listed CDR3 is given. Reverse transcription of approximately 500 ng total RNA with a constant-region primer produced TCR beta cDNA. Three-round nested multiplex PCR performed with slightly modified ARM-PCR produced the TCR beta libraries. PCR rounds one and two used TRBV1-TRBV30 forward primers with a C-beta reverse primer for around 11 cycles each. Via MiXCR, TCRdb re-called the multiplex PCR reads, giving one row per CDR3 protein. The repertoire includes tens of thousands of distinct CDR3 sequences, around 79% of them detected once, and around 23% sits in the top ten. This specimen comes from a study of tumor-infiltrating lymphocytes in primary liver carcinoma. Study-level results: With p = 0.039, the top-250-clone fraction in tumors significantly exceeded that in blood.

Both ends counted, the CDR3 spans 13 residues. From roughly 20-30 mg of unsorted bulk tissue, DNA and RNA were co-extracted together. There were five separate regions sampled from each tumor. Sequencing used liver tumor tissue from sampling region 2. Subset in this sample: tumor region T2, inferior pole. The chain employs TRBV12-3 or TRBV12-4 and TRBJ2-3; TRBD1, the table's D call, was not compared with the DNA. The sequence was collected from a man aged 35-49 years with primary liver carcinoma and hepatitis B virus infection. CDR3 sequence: CASSPGRTDTQYL.